Below, 17 T cell receptor beta chains from the same sample are listed, as sequenced in a study of T cell responses to AZD1222 COVID-19 vaccine. Generated by immunoSEQ multiplex PCR, the TCRdb table keeps only in-frame clones and is missing some. The sample holds approximately 190,000 clones, roughly 88% seen once. The sequencing used peripheral blood, collected on day 0 of AZD1222 vaccination. Every receptor here comes from an adult in good health.

The chain couples TRBV11-2 to TRBJ2-1, with 12 bases matching TRBD2. Unmatched junction bases numbered 6, after V lost 3 bases and J lost 6 bases. CDR1 and CDR2 from the germline V gene are SGHAT and FQNNGV. The CDR3 covers 16 residues. Here the CDR3 DNA reads TGTGCCAGCAGCTTTACTAGCGGGAGGAGGGGCAATGAGCAGTTCTTC. This sequence encodes CASSFTSGRRGNEQFF.

The chain uses TRBV10-3 and TRBJ2-1; perhaps TRBD1 as D (5 bases). CDR1 and CDR2 from the germline V gene are ENHRY and SYGVKD. The CDR3 runs to 15 residues. V was shortened by 5 bases and J by 0 bases, with 11 bases between the two germline ends. The chain's CDR3 is CAISQGQYSYNEQFF. For the CDR3, the DNA is TGTGCCATCAGTCAGGGCCAGTACTCCTACAATGAGCAGTTCTTC.

This clone was seen just once. The chain recombines TRBV7-8 with TRBJ1-2; D unresolved. Germline loops: CDR1 SGHVS, CDR2 FQNEAQ. The V gene lost 2 bases and the J gene lost 4 bases, with 17 bases spanning the gap. There are 16 residues in the CDR3. CDR3 DNA sequence: TGTGCCAGCAGCTTATTTTCCACATGGGGAACCTATGGCTACACCTTC. Protein: CASSLFSTWGTYGYTF.

The chain employs TRBV5-8 and TRBJ1-4; D possibly corresponds to TRBD1 (5 bases). The CDR3 consists of 13 residues. CDR1 is SGHTS and CDR2 is YDEGEE in the germline V gene. V was pared by 4 bases and J by 8 bases, with 12 bases between. In DNA form, the CDR3 reads TGTGCCAGCAGCCTAAGGGGAGGGGAAAAACTGTTTTTT. Encoded protein: CASSLRGGEKLFF.

V usage is TRBV7-2 and J usage is TRBJ2-1, with D possibly matching TRBD1 (5 bases). The V gene's germline CDR1 is SGHTA and CDR2 FQGNSA. Trimming took 4 bases from V and 6 from J, leaving 10 bases between them. The CDR3 length is 13 residues. CDR3 sequence: CASSSGQFNEQFF. The DNA of the CDR3 is TGTGCCAGCAGCTCTGGACAATTCAATGAGCAGTTCTTC.

V is TRBV7-2 and J is TRBJ2-5, with 9 positions matching TRBD2. The CDR3 covers 14 residues. J was trimmed by 5 bases and V by 2 bases; bases with no gene match: 3. The germline V gene has CDR1 SGHTA and CDR2 FQGNSA. In nucleotides, the CDR3 is TGTGCCAGCAGCTTACCTAGCGGGGCTGAGACCCAGTACTTC. Its translation: CASSLPSGAETQYF. Looking up the rest from reference TRBV7-2 and TRBJ2-5 gives the full variable domain: GAGVSQSPSNKVTEKGKDVELRCDPISGHTALYWYRQSLGQGLEFLIYFQGNSAPDKSGLPSDRFSAERTGGSVSTLTIQRTQQEDSAVYLCASSLPSGAETQYFGPGTRLLVL.

The chain uses TRBV9 and TRBJ2-7; weak D call: TRBD1 (5 bases). The V end was cut by 0 bases, the J end by 0 bases, with 10 bases between. This CDR3 is 15 amino acids long. Germline V gene sequence: CDR1 SGDLS, CDR2 YYNGEE. This chain's CDR3 is CASSVAVTASYEQYF. The CDR3 DNA is TGTGCCAGCAGCGTAGCTGTGACAGCCTCCTACGAGCAGTACTTC.

The gene calls are TRBV9 and TRBJ1-2; D may be TRBD1 (5 bases). The CDR3 is 16 residues long. V gave up 0 bases and J gave up 8 bases, with 20 bases separating them. Germline V gives CDR1 SGDLS, CDR2 YYNGEE. The CDR3 region has the DNA TGTGCCAGCAGCGTAGGCTCAAAAACCGCGTGGGGCGGCTACACCTTC. It is translated as CASSVGSKTAWGGYTF.

J is TRBJ2-6 and V is TRBV7-9; tentatively, D is TRBD1 (5 bases). This CDR3 comprises 19 residues. Trimming shortened V by 6 bases and J by 0 bases, and 21 bases separated the two germline ends. Germline V lookup: CDR1 SEHNR, CDR2 FQNEAQ (reference sequence). The CDR3 region has the DNA TGTGCCAGCAGGCCTGGTAGGGGCGAAATAAACTCTGGGGCCAACGTCCTGACTTTC. Translation: CASRPGRGEINSGANVLTF.

The chain is built from TRBV6-5 and TRBJ1-5, with 7 bases lining up with TRBD1. With V trimmed by 6 bases and J by 0 bases, 5 bases remained unmatched. Germline lookup yields CDR1 MNHEY and CDR2 SVGAGI. CDR3 size: 15 residues. CDR3 loop: CASRQTGNSNQPQHF. The CDR3, as DNA: TGTGCCAGCAGGCAGACAGGGAATAGCAATCAGCCCCAGCATTTT.

The J gene is TRBJ2-2, the V gene TRBV5-1; perhaps TRBD1 as D (5 bases). The CDR3 has 15 residues. Germline loops: CDR1 SGHRS, CDR2 YFSETQ. Trimming removed 2 bases at V and 6 bases at J, with 14 bases between. This chain's CDR3 is CASSLDSGGSGELFF. As DNA, the CDR3 is TGCGCCAGCAGCTTAGACAGTGGTGGTTCCGGGGAGCTGTTTTTT. Combining the CDR3 with reference TRBV5-1 and TRBJ2-2 gives the whole variable domain KAGVTQTPRYLIKTRGQQVTLSCSPISGHRSVSWYQQTPGQGLQFLFEYFSETQRNKGNFPGRFSGRQFSNSRSEMNVSTLELGDSALYLCASSLDSGGSGELFFGEGSRLTVL.

The chain is built from TRBV2 and TRBJ2-2, with TRBD2 matching over 13 bases. The CDR3 loop spans 19 amino acids. The germline gives CDR1 SNHLY, CDR2 FYNNEI. V gave up 3 bases and J gave up 2 bases; unmatched junction bases: 9. The CDR3 DNA sequence: TGTGCCAGCAGTGATTCGAAACTAGCGGGAGGGCCTAACACCGGGGAGCTGTTTTTT. It codes for CASSDSKLAGGPNTGELFF.

V gene TRBV7-3 combines with J gene TRBJ2-5, with D possibly matching TRBD2 (6 bases). Trimming stripped 5 bases from V and 2 bases from J, with 18 bases between. This CDR3 is 16 amino acids long. Germline CDR1 reads SGHTA; CDR2 reads FQGTGA. The CDR3 sequence is CASSLGGALRQETQYF. In DNA form, the CDR3 reads TGTGCCAGCAGCCTGGGGGGTGCTTTACGTCAAGAGACCCAGTACTTC.

The chain joins TRBV28 to TRBJ1-5; D gene ambiguous. Trimming removed 7 bases from V and 4 bases from J, with 8 bases in between. The CDR3 consists of 12 residues. The germline gives CDR1 MDHEN, CDR2 SYDVKM. The CDR3 is CASMQLNQPQHF. DNA of the CDR3: TGTGCCAGCATGCAGCTTAATCAGCCCCAGCATTTT.

The rearrangement uses TRBV6-5 and TRBJ2-7; TRBD1 or TRBD2 may be the D gene (5 bases each). V was pared by 5 bases and J by 1 base, with 12 bases between. The CDR3 runs to 14 residues. Germline lookup yields CDR1 MNHEY and CDR2 SVGAGI. For the CDR3, the DNA is TGTGCCAGCAGTAGATCGGGACGGTCCTACGAGCAGTACTTC. This codes for CASSRSGRSYEQYF.

This chain uses TRBV7-9 with TRBJ2-7; 9 positions match TRBD1. V was clipped by 0 bases and J by 5 bases; unmatched bases: 5. Germline V gene lookup returns CDR1 SEHNR and CDR2 FQNEAQ (reference sequence). CDR3 length equals 15 residues. CDR3 DNA sequence: TGTGCCAGCAGCTTAGCCCCGGGACAGGGTCACGAGCAGTACTTC. It encodes CASSLAPGQGHEQYF.

V gene TRBV9 combines with J gene TRBJ2-6, with TRBD2 matching over 10 bases. The germline CDR1 and CDR2 sequences are SGDLS and YYNGEE. The CDR3 covers 18 residues. The V gene end was trimmed by 3 bases and the J gene end by 0 bases; junction bases not matched to a gene: 6. The CDR3, as DNA: TGTGCCAGCAGCGAGGGACTAGCGAGTAACTCTGGGGCCAACGTCCTGACTTTC. It translates to CASSEGLASNSGANVLTF.